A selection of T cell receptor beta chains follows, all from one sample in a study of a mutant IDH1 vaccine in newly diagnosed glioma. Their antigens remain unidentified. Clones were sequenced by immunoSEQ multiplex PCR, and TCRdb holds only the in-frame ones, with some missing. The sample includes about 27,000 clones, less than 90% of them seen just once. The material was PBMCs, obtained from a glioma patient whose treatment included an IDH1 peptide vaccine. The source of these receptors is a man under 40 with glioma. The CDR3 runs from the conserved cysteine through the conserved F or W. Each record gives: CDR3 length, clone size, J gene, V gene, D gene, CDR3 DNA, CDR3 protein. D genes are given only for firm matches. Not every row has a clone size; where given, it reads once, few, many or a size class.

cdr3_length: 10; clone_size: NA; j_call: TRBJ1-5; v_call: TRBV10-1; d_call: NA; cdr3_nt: TGCGCCAGGCGAGATCAGCCCCAGCATTTT; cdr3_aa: CARRDQPQHF
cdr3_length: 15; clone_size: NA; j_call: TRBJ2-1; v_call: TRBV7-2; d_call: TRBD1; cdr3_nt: TGTGCCAGCAGCTTATGGGACAGGGTAGGCAATGAGCAGTTCTTC; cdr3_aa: CASSLWDRVGNEQFF
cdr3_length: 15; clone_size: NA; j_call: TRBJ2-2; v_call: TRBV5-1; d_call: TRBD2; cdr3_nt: TGCGCCAGCAGCTTAGCGGGGGTTGACACCGGGGAGCTGTTTTTT; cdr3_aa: CASSLAGVDTGELFF
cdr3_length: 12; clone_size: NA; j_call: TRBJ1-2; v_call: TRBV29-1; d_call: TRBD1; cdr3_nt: TGCAGCGTTCTGGACAGGGGCCTTGGCTACACCTTC; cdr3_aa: CSVLDRGLGYTF
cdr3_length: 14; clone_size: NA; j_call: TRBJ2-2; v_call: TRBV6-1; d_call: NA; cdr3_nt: TGTGCCAGCAGGAGGGGGGGGAACACCGGGGAGCTGTTTTTT; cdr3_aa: CASRRGGNTGELFF
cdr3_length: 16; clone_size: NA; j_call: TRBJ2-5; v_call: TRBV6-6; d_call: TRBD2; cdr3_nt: TGTGCCAGCAGCCCACGACTAGCGGGGGGGCCAGGGACCCAGTACTTC; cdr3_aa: CASSPRLAGGPGTQYF
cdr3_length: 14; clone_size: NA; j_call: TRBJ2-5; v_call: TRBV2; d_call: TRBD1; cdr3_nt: TGTGCCAGCAGTGATGATTTTCAGGGACAGGCCCCGAACTTC; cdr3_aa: CASSDDFQGQAPNF
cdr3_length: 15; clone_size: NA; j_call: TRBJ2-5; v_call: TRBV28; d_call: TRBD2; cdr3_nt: TGTGCCAGCAGTTGGCCGGGGGGGGAACGAGAGACCCAGTACTTC; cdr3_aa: CASSWPGGERETQYF
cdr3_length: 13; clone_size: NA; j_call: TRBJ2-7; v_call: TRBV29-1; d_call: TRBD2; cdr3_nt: TGCAGCGTTGGTCGGGGGGTCGGCTACGAGCAGTACTTC; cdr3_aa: CSVGRGVGYEQYF
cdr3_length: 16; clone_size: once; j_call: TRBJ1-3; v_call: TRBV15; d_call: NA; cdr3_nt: TGTGCCACCAGCAGAGTGATCAGTAGCTCTGGAAACACCATATATTTT; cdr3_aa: CATSRVISSSGNTIYF
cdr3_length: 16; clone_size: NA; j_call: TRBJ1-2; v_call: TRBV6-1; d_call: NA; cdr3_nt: TGTGCCAGCAGTGAAGAGACGTTCCGAGCTAACTATGGCTACACCTTC; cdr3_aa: CASSEETFRANYGYTF
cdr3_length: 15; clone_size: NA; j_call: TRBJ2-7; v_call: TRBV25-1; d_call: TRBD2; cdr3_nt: TGTGCCAGCAGTGACCCCTCGGGGGGAATCTACGAGCAGTACTTC; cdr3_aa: CASSDPSGGIYEQYF
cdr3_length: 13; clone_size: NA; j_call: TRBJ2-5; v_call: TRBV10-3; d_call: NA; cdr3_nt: TGTGCCATCCGAGACGGAGTCCAAGAGACCCAGTACTTC; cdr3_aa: CAIRDGVQETQYF
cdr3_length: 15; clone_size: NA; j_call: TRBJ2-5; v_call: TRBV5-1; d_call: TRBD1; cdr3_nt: TGCGCCAGCAGCTTGGATGGGCAACAGGGGGAGACCCAGTACTTC; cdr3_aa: CASSLDGQQGETQYF
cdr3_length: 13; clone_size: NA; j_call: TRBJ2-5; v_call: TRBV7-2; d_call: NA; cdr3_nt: TGTGCCAGCAGCTTACCAGTAAAAGAGACCCAGTACTTC; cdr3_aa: CASSLPVKETQYF